This T cell receptor (beta chain) was sequenced during a study of shared clonotypes between healthy human individuals. Here immunoSEQ multiplex PCR was the method, and the copy in TCRdb shows in-frame clones only, minus some. The top ten clones hold 0.3% to 0.4% of a sample with a few million clones, 85% to 95% of them seen once. Trimming cost V 3 bases and J 0 bases; bases outside gene matches: 2. The germline V gene encodes CDR1 SGDLS and CDR2 YYNGEE. The CDR3 is 15 amino acids. Input material: naive CD4+ T cells from PBMCs. Subset in this sample: CD45RA+ positively selected. This clonotype originated in a man younger than 30 in good health. Some clones in this sample may be carry-over from other donors' samples. The chain combines TRBV9 with TRBJ1-4; TRBD1 matches at 7 bases. The CDR3 here is CASSATGATNEKLFF. For the CDR3, the DNA is TGTGCCAGCAGCGCCACAGGGGCAACTAATGAAAAACTGTTTTTT.